A selection of T cell receptor beta chains follows, all from one sample in a study of T cells after posttransplantation cyclophosphamide. TCRdb keeps only in-frame clones here, not all; method: immunoSEQ multiplex PCR. The repertoire holds 50,000 to 65,000 clones, with 85% to 90% as singletons. The specimen sequenced was PBMCs. Source of these receptors: a man aged 25 to 45 with a blood cancer, CMV-positive, and with a related stem cell donor. The CDR3 runs from the conserved cysteine through the conserved F or W. The D gene is left open where the match is weak. The listing skips clone size in some rows; elsewhere it reads once, few, many or a size class.

clone_size d_call j_call v_call cdr3_nt cdr3_aa
- - TRBJ2-1 TRBV27 TGTGCCAGCAGTCGCTCCTCTCCGGAGGGGCAGTTCTTC CASSRSSPEGQFF
- - TRBJ2-2 TRBV6-5 TGTGCCAGCGCGGCAGACAGAAACACCGGGGAGCTGTTTTTT CASAADRNTGELFF
- - TRBJ1-3 TRBV7-9 TGTGCCAGCAGCTCTCAGTACCGACCTCAGGGGACTGGAAACACCATATATTTT CASSSQYRPQGTGNTIYF
- TRBD1 TRBJ1-2 TRBV30 TGTGCCTGGAGCCGGACAGGGCTGAACTATGGCTACACCTTC CAWSRTGLNYGYTF
- TRBD2 TRBJ2-1 TRBV5-1 TGCGCCAGCAGCCAGAATCCCGGACTAGCGGGAGCCTACAATGAGCAGTTCTTC CASSQNPGLAGAYNEQFF
- TRBD2 TRBJ2-5 TRBV30 TGTGCCTGGAGCCGAGCGGGAGGACAAGAGACCCAGTACTTC CAWSRAGGQETQYF
- - TRBJ2-7 TRBV11-3 TGTGCCAGCAGCTTAGACAGGGACTACGAGCAGTACTTC CASSLDRDYEQYF
- TRBD1 TRBJ2-3 TRBV15 TGTGCCACCAGCCCCCAGACAGGGGATACGCAGTATTTT CATSPQTGDTQYF
- TRBD2 TRBJ2-7 TRBV6-5 TGTGCCAGCAGTTACTCGTGGCTAGCGGGAGTCCACGAGCAGTACTTC CASSYSWLAGVHEQYF
- - TRBJ1-5 TRBV30 TGTGCCTGGAGTAACCCTTACGGGGGTAGCAATCAGCCCCAGCATTTT CAWSNPYGGSNQPQHF
few TRBD1 TRBJ1-2 TRBV6-5 TGTGCCAGCAGGGCCTATACAGGGGCAGGAGGCTACACCTTC CASRAYTGAGGYTF
once - TRBJ2-7 TRBV9 TGTGCCAGCAGCGGGAGGGGGGGGACATACCGCCGGGAGCAGTACTTC CASSGRGGTYRREQYF
- TRBD2 TRBJ2-3 TRBV5-8 TGTGCCAGCAGTGGACCCGGACTAGCGGTTAACACAGATACGCAGTATTTT CASSGPGLAVNTDTQYF
- TRBD1 TRBJ2-3 TRBV5-6 TGTGCCAGCAGCCCCACTCAGGGACAGCACTATACGCAGTATTTT CASSPTQGQHYTQYF
- - TRBJ2-2 TRBV19 TGTGCCAGTAGTAGCCGGGAAAACACCGGGGAGCTGTTTTTT CASSSRENTGELFF
- - TRBJ1-2 TRBV30 TGTGCCTGGAGTTCGAACTATGGCTACACCTTC CAWSSNYGYTF